These 14 T cell receptor beta chains came from one sample sequenced in a study of blood T cell repertoires in COVID-19. Measured with immunoSEQ multiplex PCR; TCRdb has only the in-frame clones, and not every one. The sample shows more than 200,000 clones, over 80% of them seen only once. Specimen: peripheral blood. These receptors were collected from a man aged 35 to 55 with acute or convalescent COVID-19.

The chain combines TRBV18 with TRBJ1-5; 10 bases map to TRBD1. The J segment lost 2 bases and the V segment lost 3 bases, leaving 10 bases of the junction unmatched. Germline V CDR1 and CDR2: KGHSH, LQKENI. The CDR3 sequence is 18 residues long. The chain's CDR3 is CASSPLGQGQGGNQPQHF. The CDR3 nucleotides read TGTGCCAGCTCACCTTTGGGACAGGGGCAAGGAGGCAATCAGCCCCAGCATTTT.

The chain carries TRBV5-4 and TRBJ2-5, with D possibly being TRBD1 (5 bases). The germline V and J ends were trimmed by 0 bases and 5 bases, with 11 bases remaining between them. The CDR3 is 14 residues long. CDR1 SGHNT and CDR2 YYREEE come from the germline V gene (reference sequence). As DNA, the CDR3 is TGTGCCAGCAGCTTGGGCGACAGAAGGGAGACCCAGTACTTC. It translates to CASSLGDRRETQYF.

This clone was counted between two and nine times. This chain joins TRBV29-1 and TRBJ2-3; TRBD2 matches at 9 bases. CDR1 is SQVTM, CDR2 ANQGSEA, per germline. V gave up 0 bases and J gave up 4 bases; unmatched junction bases: 2. The CDR3 runs 14 residues. CDR3 in amino acids: CSVEDSGSPDTQYF. The CDR3 nucleotides read TGCAGCGTTGAAGATAGCGGGAGCCCAGATACGCAGTATTTT.

The rearrangement links TRBV10-2 to TRBJ2-7; D is ambiguous. Germline CDR1 and CDR2: WSHSY and SAAADI. The germline V and J ends were trimmed by 5 bases and 2 bases, with 7 bases remaining between them. This CDR3 is built from 12 residues. The DNA for the CDR3 is TGCGCCAGCAGTAGTACGGCCTACGAGCAGTACTTC. This encodes CASSSTAYEQYF.

The chain recombines TRBV27 with TRBJ2-5; D possibly corresponds to TRBD1 (6 bases). The CDR3 is 13 amino acids. The V gene lost 5 bases and the J gene lost 5 bases, with 12 bases spanning the gap. Germline assignment: CDR1 MNHEY and CDR2 SMNVEV (reference sequence). The DNA for the CDR3 is TGTGCCAGCAGTCACCGGGACACGGAGACCCAGTACTTC. This gives the protein CASSHRDTETQYF.

The chain has TRBV4-2 and TRBJ1-2; D uncertain. Germline CDR1 and CDR2: LGHNA and YNFKEQ. V gave up 5 bases and J gave up 1 base, with 14 bases separating them. This CDR3 is 15 amino acids long. The CDR3 is CASSETSTLNYGYTF. The CDR3 coding sequence is TGTGCCAGCAGCGAAACTTCGACACTTAACTATGGCTACACCTTC.

This rearrangement joins TRBV28 to TRBJ2-2, with D maybe TRBD2 (6 bases). The ends were cut back, 5 bases at V and 5 bases at J, with 12 bases in the middle. The CDR3 covers 14 residues. CDR1 and CDR2 (germline): MDHEN, SYDVKM. The CDR3 region has the DNA TGTGCCAGCAGTCCTCGACTAGTAACCGGGGAGCTGTTTTTT. Protein product: CASSPRLVTGELFF.

V gene TRBV2 combines with J gene TRBJ2-1, with 11 bases identical to TRBD1. V dropped 7 bases and J dropped 10; count of bases not matched to a gene: 3. The CDR3 runs 12 residues. In germline, CDR1 is SNHLY, CDR2 FYNNEI. CDR3 amino acids: CASKGQGVEQFF. As DNA, the CDR3 is TGTGCCAGCAAGGGACAGGGGGTCGAGCAGTTCTTC.

This rearrangement joins TRBV4-1 to TRBJ2-3, with 13 bases aligning to TRBD2. Germline loops: CDR1 MGHRA, CDR2 YSYEKL. The CDR3 has 17 residues. The ends lost 0 bases at V and 2 bases at J; junction bases unmatched: 2. The CDR3, as DNA: TGCGCCAGCAGCCAAGAAGGACTAGCGGGAGTCACAGATACGCAGTATTTT. Protein product: CASSQEGLAGVTDTQYF.

The chain links TRBV24-1 to TRBJ1-1; no reliable D call. CDR3 length: 12 amino acids. In germline, CDR1 is KGHDR, CDR2 SFDVKD. V was cut by 1 base and J by 7 bases, with 6 bases left in between. The CDR3 nucleotides read TGTGCCACCAGTGATTTATCCGGTGAAGCTTTCTTT. It encodes CATSDLSGEAFF.

The chain couples TRBV10-3 to TRBJ1-2; 10 bases are a match to TRBD1. This CDR3 is built from 15 residues. Germline CDR1 is ENHRY and CDR2 is SYGVKD. Losses at the gene ends were 2 bases for V and 1 base for J; bases not matched to a gene: 1. CDR3 loop: CAISERDRGNYGYTF. In DNA form, the CDR3 reads TGTGCCATCAGTGAGAGGGACAGGGGTAACTATGGCTACACCTTC.

The chain recombines TRBV11-3 with TRBJ2-1; perhaps TRBD2 as D (5 bases). This CDR3 comprises 14 residues. CDR1 SGHNT and CDR2 YENEEA come from the germline V gene. V lost 4 bases to trimming and J lost 9 bases, with 16 bases between them. CDR3 protein: CASSYGRGSGEQFF. CDR3 nucleotides: TGTGCCAGCAGCTATGGACGAGGGAGCGGTGAGCAGTTCTTC.

The CDR3 bases are TGTGCCAGCAGTGATACACCGTCTAGCGGGAGGTTTGGGCAGTTCTTC. This encodes CASSDTPSSGRFGQFF. The chain joins TRBV6-4 to TRBJ2-1; 11 bases align to TRBD2. The V gene's germline CDR1 is MRHNA and CDR2 SNTAGT. CDR3 size: 16 residues. Trimming took 3 bases from V and 12 from J; bases not matched to a gene: 13.

The rearrangement joins TRBV28 to TRBJ2-7; TRBD2 might be the D (5 bases). V was pared by 2 bases and J by 6 bases, with 14 bases between. CDR1 MDHEN and CDR2 SYDVKM come from the germline V gene. There are 14 residues in the CDR3. Here the CDR3 reads CASSLPGMSLEQYF. The CDR3 nucleotides read TGTGCCAGCAGTTTACCGGGAATGTCTCTCGAGCAGTACTTC.